The clone carrying this T cell receptor beta chain was observed a few times. Its specificity is not known. CDR1 and CDR2 from the germline V gene are SEHNR and FQNEAQ (reference sequence). This CDR3 is built from 15 residues. Trimming pared 4 bases from V and 4 bases from J, leaving 16 bases between. This entry is derived from a study of response to subunit inactivated influenza vaccine. TCRdb analysed the RT-PCR reads with MiXCR anew, one entry per CDR3 protein. The sample consists of 450,000 to 600,000 distinct CDR3 sequences, approximately 15% of them appearing once. General observations from the study: With each seasonal influenza vaccination, the authors suggested, few new T cells are recruited.

The source is a man aged 45-69 years who received an inactivated influenza vaccine. The rearrangement links TRBV7-9 to TRBJ1-1; perhaps TRBD1 as D (5 bases). The material sequenced was CD4+ T cells sorted from PBMCs, taken around 2 years after vaccination. Here the CDR3 DNA reads TGTGCCAGCAGCTCCGATGACTTTGGGGGCACTGAAGCTTTCTTT. Its translation: CASSSDDFGGTEAFF. Full variable domain (remainder filled in from reference TRBV7-9 and TRBJ1-1): DTGVSQNPRHKITKRGQNVTFRCDPISEHNRLYWYRQTLGQGPEFLTYFQNEAQLEKSRLLSDRFSAERPKGSFSTLEIQRTEQGDSAMYLCASSSDDFGGTEAFFGQGTRLTVV.